This TCR beta chain was sequenced during a study of CD8 T cells in Susac syndrome. The overall study: More than 5 sequenced Susac syndrome patients had clinically active disease, while roughly 8 were in remission.

V shed 7 bases and J shed 4 bases, with 10 bases lying between them. Germline V lookup: CDR1 SQVTM, CDR2 ANQGSEA. This CDR3 comprises 11 residues. This clonotype was seen a single time. CD8+ and CD4+ T cells from blood underwent TCR beta sequencing. The RNA, about 0.45 to 1 ug, was put through reverse transcription using random hexamers. TCRdb reprocessed the immunoSEQ multiplex PCR reads with MiXCR, giving one entry per CDR3 protein. Of about 76,000 distinct CDR3 sequences in the sample, about 94% were seen once. The source material was CD8+ T cells from PBMCs. This TCR was sampled from a human donor with Susac syndrome. The V and J genes are TRBV29-1 and TRBJ1-2; D unresolved. The CDR3: CSGVTFYGYTF. The DNA of the CDR3 is TGCAGCGGGGTGACCTTCTATGGCTACACCTTC.